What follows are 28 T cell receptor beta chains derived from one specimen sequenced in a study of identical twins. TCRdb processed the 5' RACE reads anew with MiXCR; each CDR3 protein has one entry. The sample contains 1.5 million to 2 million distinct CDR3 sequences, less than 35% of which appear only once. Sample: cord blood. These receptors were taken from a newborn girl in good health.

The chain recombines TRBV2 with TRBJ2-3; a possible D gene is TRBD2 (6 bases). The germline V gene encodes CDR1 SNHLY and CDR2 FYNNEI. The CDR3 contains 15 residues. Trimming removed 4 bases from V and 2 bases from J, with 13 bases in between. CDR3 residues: CASSGNSGYTDTQYF. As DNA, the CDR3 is TGTGCCAGCAGTGGGAATAGCGGATACACAGATACGCAGTATTTT.

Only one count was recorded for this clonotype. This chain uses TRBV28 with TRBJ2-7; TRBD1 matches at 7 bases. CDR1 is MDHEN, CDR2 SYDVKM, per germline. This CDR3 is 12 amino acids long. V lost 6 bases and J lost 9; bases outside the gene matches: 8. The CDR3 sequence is CASSPEAGGQYF. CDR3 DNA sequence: TGTGCCAGCAGCCCTGAGGCAGGGGGGCAGTACTTC. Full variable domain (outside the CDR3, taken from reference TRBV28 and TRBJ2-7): DVKVTQSSRYLVKRTGEKVFLECVQDMDHENMFWYRQDPGLGLRLIYFSYDVKMKEKGDIPEGYSVSREKKERFSLILESASTNQTSMYLCASSPEAGGQYFGPGTRLTVT.

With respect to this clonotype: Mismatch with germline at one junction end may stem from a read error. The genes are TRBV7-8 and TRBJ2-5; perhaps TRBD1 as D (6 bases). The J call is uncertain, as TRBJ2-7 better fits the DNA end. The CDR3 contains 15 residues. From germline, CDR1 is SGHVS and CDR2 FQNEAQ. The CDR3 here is CACSFDLTGIYEQYF. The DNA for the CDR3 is TGTGCCTGCAGCTTCGACTTGACAGGAATCTACGAGCAGTACTTC.

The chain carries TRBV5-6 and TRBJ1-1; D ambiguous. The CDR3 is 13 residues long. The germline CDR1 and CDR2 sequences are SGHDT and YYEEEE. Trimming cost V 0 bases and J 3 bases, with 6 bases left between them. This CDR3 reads CASSLGKDTEAFF. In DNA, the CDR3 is TGTGCCAGCAGCTTGGGGAAGGACACTGAAGCTTTCTTT.

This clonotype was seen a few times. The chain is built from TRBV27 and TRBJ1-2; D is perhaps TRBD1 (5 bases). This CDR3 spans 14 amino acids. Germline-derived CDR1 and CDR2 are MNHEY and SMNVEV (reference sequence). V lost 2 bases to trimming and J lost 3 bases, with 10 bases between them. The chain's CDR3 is CASSLPGSDYGYTF. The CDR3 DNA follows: TGTGCCAGCAGTTTACCAGGGTCAGACTATGGCTACACCTTC.

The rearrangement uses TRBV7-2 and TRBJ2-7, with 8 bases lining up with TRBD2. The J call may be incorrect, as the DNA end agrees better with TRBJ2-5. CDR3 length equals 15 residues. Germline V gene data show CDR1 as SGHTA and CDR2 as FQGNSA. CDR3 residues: CASSWEGLETETQYF. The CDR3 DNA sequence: TGTGCCAGCAGCTGGGAGGGACTAGAGACGGAGACCCAGTACTTC.

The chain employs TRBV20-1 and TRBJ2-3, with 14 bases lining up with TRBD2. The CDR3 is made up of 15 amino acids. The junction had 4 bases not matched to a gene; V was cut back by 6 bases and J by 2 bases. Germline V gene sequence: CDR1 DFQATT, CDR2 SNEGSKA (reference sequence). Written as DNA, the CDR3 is TGCAGTGCAAGGACTAGCGGGGGGACCACAGATACGCAGTATTTT. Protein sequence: CSARTSGGTTDTQYF.

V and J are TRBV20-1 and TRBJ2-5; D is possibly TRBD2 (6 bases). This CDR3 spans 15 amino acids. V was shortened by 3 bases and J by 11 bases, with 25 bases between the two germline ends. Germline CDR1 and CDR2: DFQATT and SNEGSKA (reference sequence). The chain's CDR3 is CSARAIAGYYNEQYF. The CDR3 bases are TGCAGTGCTAGGGCTATCGCGGGGTACTACAATGAGCAGTACTTC.

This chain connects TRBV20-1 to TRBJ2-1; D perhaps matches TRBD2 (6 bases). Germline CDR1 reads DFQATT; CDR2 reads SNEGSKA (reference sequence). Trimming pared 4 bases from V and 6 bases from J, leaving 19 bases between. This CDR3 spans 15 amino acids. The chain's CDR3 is CSATNRRWEVNEQFF. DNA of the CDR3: TGCAGTGCTACCAACCGAAGGTGGGAGGTCAATGAGCAGTTCTTC.

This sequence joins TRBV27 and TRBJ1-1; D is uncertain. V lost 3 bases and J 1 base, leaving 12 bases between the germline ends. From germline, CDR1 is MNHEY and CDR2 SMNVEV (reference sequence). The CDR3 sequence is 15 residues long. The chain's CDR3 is CASSFYRAGNTEAFF. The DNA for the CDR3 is TGTGCCAGCAGTTTCTATCGGGCTGGGAACACTGAAGCTTTCTTT.

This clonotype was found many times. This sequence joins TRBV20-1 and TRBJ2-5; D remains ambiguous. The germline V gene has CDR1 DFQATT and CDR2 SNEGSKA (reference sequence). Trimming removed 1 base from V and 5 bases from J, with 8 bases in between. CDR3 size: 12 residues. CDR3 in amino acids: CSARGSSETQYF. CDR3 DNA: TGCAGTGCTAGAGGCAGCAGCGAGACCCAGTACTTC.

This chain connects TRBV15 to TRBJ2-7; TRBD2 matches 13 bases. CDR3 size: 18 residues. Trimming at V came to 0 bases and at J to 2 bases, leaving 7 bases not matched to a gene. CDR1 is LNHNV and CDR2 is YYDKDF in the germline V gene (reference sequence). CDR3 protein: CATSREPLTSGRTYEQYF. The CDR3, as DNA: TGTGCCACCAGCAGAGAACCGTTGACTAGCGGGAGGACCTACGAGCAGTACTTC.

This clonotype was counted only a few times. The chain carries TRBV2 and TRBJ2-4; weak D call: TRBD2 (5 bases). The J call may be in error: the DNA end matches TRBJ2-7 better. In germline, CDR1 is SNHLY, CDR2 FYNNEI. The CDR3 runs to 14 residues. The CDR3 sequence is CASINEGVSYEQYF. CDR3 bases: TGTGCCAGCATTAATGAGGGAGTATCGTACGAGCAGTACTTC.

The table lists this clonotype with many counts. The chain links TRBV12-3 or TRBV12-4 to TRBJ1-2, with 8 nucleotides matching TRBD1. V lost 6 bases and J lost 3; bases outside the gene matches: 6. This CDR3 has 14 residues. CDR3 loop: CASSVTDRDYGYTF. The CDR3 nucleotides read TGTGCCAGCAGCGTCACGGACAGGGACTATGGCTACACCTTC.

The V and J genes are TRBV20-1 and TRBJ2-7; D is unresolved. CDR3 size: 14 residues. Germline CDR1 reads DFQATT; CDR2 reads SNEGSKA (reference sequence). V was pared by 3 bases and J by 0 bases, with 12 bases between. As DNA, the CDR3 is TGCAGTGCTAGTGTGGCAGGCAGCTCCTACGAGCAGTACTTC. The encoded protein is CSASVAGSSYEQYF.

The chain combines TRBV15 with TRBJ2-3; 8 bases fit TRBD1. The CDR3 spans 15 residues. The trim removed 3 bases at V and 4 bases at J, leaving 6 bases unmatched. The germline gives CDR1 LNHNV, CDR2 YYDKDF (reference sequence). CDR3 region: CATSSRTGGSDTQYF. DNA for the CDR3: TGTGCCACCAGCAGCCGTACAGGGGGATCAGATACGCAGTATTTT.

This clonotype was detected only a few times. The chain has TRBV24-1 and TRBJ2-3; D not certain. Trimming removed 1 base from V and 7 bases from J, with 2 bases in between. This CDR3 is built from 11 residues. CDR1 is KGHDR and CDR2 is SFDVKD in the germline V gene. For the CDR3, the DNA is TGTGCCACCAGTGATTTAAATACGCAGTATTTT. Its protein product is CATSDLNTQYF.

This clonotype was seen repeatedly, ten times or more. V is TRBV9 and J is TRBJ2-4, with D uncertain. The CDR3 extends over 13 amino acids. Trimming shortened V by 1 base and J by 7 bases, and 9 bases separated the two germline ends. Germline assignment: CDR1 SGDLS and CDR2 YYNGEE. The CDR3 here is CASSVSLGNIQYF. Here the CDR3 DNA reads TGTGCCAGCAGCGTAAGTCTGGGGAACATTCAGTACTTC.

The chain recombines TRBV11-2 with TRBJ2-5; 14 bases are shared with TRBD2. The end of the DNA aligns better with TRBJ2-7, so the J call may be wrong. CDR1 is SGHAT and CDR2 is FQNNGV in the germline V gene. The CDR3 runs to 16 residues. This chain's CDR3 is CASSLAWTSGRPEQYF. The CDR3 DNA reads TGTGCCAGCAGCTTAGCCTGGACTAGCGGGAGGCCCGAGCAGTACTTC.

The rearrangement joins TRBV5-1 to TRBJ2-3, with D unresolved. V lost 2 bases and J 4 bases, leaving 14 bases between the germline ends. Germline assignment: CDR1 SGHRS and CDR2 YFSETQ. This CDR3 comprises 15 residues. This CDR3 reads CASSFPRGRPDTQYF. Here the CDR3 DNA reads TGCGCCAGCAGCTTCCCCCGCGGACGCCCAGATACGCAGTATTTT.

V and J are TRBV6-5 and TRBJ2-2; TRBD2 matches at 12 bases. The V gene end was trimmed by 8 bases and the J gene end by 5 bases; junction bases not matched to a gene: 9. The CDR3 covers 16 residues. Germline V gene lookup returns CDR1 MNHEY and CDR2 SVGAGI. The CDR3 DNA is TGTGCCAGCCAGACTAGCGGGAGAACTTATACCGGGGAGCTGTTTTTT. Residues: CASQTSGRTYTGELFF.

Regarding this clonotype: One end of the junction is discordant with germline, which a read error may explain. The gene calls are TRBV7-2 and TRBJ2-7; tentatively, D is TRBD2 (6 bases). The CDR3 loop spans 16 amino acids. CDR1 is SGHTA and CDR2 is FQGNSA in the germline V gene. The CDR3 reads CAGSLAVTGRTYEQYF. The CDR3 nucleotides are TGTGCCGGCAGCTTAGCGGTGACGGGACGGACCTACGAGCAGTACTTC.

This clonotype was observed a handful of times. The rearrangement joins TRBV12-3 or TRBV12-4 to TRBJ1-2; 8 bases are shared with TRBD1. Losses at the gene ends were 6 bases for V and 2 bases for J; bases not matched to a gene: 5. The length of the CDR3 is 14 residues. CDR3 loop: CASRSNRGNYGYTF. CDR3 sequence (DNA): TGTGCCAGCAGGTCGAACAGGGGGAACTATGGCTACACCTTC.

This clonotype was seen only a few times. The chain's CDR3 is CASSPRGNSNQPQHF. Here the CDR3 DNA reads TGTGCCAGCAGCCCAAGGGGGAATAGCAATCAGCCCCAGCATTTT. The chain employs TRBV12-3 or TRBV12-4 and TRBJ1-5, with D perhaps TRBD1 (6 bases). V gave up 6 bases and J gave up 0 bases, with 12 bases separating them. The CDR3 is made up of 15 amino acids.

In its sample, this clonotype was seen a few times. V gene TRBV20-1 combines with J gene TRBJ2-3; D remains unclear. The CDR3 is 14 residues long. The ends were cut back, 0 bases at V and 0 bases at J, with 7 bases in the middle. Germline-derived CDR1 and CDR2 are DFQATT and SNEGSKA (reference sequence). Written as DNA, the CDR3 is TGCAGTGCTAGAGAATTTTCTAGCACAGATACGCAGTATTTT. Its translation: CSAREFSSTDTQYF.

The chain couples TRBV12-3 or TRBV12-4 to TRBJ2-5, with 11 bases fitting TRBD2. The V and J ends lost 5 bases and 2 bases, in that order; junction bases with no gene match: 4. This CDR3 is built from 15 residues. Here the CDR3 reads CASSIRLAGQETQYF. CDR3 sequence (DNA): TGTGCCAGCAGTATTCGACTAGCGGGGCAAGAGACCCAGTACTTC.

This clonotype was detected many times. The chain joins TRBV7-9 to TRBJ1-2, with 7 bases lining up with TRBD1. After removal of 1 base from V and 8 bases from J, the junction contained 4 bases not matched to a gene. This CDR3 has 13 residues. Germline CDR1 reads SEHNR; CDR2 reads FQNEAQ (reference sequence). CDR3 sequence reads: CASSLEGGRGYTF. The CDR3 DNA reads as TGTGCCAGCAGCTTAGAAGGGGGCAGAGGCTACACCTTC.

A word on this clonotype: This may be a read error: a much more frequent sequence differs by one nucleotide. The CDR3 protein is CSVEPVGAMYQETQFF. Here the CDR3 DNA reads TGCAGCGTTGAACCGGTGGGGGCCATGTACCAAGAGACCCAGTTCTTC. The chain carries TRBV29-1 and TRBJ2-5, with D possibly being TRBD1 (6 bases). The end of the DNA aligns better with TRBJ2-1, so the J call may be wrong. This CDR3 has 16 amino acids. Germline CDR1 and CDR2: SQVTM and ANQGSEA.